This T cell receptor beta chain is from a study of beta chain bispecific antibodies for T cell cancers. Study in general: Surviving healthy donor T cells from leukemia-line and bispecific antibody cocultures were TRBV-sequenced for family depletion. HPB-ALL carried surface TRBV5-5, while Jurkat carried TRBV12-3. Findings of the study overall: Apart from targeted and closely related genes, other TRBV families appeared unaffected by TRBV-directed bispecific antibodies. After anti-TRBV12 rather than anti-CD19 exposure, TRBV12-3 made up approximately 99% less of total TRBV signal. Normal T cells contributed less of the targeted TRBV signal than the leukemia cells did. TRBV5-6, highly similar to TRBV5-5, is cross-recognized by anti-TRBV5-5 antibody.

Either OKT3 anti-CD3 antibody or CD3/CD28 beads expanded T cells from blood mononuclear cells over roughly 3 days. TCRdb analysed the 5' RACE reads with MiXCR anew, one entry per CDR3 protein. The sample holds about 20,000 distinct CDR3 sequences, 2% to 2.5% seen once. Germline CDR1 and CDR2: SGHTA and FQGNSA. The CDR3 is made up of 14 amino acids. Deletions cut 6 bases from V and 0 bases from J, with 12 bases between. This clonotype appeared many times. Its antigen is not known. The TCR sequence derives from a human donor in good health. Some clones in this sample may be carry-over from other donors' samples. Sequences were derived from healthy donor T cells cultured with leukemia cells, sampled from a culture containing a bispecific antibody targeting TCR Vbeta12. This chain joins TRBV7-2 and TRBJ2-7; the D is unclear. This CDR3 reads CASSQWTGSYEQYF. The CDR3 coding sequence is TGTGCCAGCAGTCAGTGGACGGGCTCCTACGAGCAGTACTTC.